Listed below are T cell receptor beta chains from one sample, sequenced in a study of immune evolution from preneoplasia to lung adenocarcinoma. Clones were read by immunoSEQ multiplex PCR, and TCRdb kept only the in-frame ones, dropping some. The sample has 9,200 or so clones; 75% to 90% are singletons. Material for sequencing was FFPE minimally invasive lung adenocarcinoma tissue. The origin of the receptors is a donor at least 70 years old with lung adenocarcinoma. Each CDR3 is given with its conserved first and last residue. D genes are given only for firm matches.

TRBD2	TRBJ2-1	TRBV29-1	CSVEGVGAGVNEQFF
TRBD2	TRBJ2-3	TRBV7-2	CASSPPGLAGVRSTDTQYF
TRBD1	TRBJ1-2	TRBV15	CATSRDGTALYGYTF
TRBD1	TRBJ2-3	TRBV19	CASRQGADSDTQYF
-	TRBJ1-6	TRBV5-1	CASSLEGSRVSPLHF
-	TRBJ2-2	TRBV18	CASSPRDTGELFF
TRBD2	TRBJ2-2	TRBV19	CASTGLAENTGELFF
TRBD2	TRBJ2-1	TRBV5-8	CASSLDGRANEQFF
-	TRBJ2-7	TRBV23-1	CASSQGDYEQYF
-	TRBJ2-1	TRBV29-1	CSVRQSGNEQFF
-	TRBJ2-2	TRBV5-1	CASSRTSESPTGELFF
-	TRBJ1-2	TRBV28	CASSPGPNANYGYTF
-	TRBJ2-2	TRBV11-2	CASSLATSNTGELFF
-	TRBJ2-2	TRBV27	CASSLEGRVGELFF
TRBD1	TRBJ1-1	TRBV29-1	CSVEGDRNTEAFF
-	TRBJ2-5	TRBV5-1	CASSRESQETQYF
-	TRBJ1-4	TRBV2	CASQANEKLFF
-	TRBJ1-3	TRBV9	CASSVGGFSGNTIYF